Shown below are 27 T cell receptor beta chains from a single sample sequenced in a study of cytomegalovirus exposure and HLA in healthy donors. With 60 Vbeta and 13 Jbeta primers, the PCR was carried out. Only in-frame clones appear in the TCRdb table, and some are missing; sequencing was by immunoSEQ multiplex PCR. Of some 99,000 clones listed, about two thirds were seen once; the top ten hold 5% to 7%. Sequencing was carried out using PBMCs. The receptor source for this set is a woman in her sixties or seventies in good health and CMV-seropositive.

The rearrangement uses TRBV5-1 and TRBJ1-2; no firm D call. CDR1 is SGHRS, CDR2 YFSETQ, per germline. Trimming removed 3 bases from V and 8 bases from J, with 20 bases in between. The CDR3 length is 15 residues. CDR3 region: CASSSQRGQLDGYTF. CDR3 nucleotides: TGCGCCAGCAGCTCACAAAGAGGTCAATTAGACGGCTACACCTTC.

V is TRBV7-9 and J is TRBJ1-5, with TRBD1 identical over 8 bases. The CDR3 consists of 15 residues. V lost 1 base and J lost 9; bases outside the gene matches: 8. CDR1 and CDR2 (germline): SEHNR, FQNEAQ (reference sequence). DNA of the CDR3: TGTGCCAGCAGCTTAGGGGCAGGGGGCTCTCGGCCCCAGCATTTT. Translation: CASSLGAGGSRPQHF.

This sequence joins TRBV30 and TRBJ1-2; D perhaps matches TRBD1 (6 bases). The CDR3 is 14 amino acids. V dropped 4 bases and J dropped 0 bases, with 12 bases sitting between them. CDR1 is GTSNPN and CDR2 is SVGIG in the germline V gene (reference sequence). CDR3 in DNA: TGTGCCTGGACAGGGGCTCCCCCTAACTATGGCTACACCTTC. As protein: CAWTGAPPNYGYTF.

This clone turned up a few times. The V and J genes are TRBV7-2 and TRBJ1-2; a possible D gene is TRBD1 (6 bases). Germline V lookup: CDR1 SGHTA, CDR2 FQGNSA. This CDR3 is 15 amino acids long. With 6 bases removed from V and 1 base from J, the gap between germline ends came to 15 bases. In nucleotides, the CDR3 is TGTGCCAGCAGTCCAACAGGGTTGAGTAACTATGGCTACACCTTC. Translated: CASSPTGLSNYGYTF.

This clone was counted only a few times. CDR3 DNA: TGCGCCAGCAGCCAAGGGCAGGGAATGAACACTGAAGCTTTCTTT. Its translation: CASSQGQGMNTEAFF. The chain employs TRBV4-1 and TRBJ1-1, with D tentatively TRBD1 (5 bases). Trimming removed 1 base from V and 0 bases from J, with 9 bases in between. The CDR3 totals 15 residues. The germline CDR1 and CDR2 sequences are MGHRA and YSYEKL.

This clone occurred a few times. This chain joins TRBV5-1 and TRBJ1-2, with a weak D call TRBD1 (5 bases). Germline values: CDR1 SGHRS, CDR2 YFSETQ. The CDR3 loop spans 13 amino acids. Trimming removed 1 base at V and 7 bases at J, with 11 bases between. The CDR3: CASSLRQGSGYTF. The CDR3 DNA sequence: TGCGCCAGCAGCTTGCGTCAGGGCTCTGGCTACACCTTC.

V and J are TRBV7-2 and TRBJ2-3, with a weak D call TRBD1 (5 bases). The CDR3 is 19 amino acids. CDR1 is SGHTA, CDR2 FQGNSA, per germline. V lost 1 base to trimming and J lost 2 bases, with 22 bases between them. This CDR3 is CASSLDRISGWGSTDTQYF. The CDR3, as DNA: TGTGCCAGCAGCTTAGACCGTATCTCAGGGTGGGGATCCACAGATACGCAGTATTTT.

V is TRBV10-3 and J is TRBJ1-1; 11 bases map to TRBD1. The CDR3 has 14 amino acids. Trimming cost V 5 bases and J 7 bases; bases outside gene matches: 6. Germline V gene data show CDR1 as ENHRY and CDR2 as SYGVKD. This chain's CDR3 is CAISPGTGGNEAFF. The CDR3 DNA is TGTGCCATCAGTCCCGGGACAGGGGGAAATGAAGCTTTCTTT.

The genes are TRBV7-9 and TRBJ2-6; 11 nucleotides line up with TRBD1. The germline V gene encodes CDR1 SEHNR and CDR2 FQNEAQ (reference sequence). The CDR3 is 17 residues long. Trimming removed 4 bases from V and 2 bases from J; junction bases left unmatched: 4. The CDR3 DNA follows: TGTGCCAGCAGCTACGGACAGGGGGCTACTGGGGCCAACGTCCTGACTTTC. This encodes CASSYGQGATGANVLTF.

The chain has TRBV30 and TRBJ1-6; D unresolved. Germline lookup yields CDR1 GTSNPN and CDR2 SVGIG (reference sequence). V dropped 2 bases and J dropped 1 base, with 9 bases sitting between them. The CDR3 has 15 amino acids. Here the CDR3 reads CAWSSGVSYNSPLHF. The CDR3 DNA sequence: TGTGCCTGGAGTTCCGGGGTGTCCTATAATTCACCCCTCCACTTT.

The CDR3 protein is CASSIGGGRYNEQFF. In DNA form, the CDR3 reads TGTGCCAGTAGTATCGGGGGGGGCCGGTACAATGAGCAGTTCTTC. The V and J genes are TRBV19 and TRBJ2-1; 8 positions match TRBD2. After removal of 3 bases from V and 4 bases from J, the junction contained 5 bases not matched to a gene. In germline, CDR1 is LNHDA, CDR2 SQIVND (reference sequence). CDR3 length equals 15 residues.

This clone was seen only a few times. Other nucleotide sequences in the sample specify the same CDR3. For the CDR3, the DNA is TGTGCCAGCAGTTTACGACAGGGACAATACAATGAGCAGTTCTTC. This gives the protein CASSLRQGQYNEQFF. V is TRBV27 and J is TRBJ2-1; TRBD1 agrees at 7 bases. With 2 bases clipped from V and 4 bases from J, the junction kept 5 bases outside the gene matches. The length of the CDR3 is 15 residues. Germline-derived CDR1 and CDR2 are MNHEY and SMNVEV (reference sequence).

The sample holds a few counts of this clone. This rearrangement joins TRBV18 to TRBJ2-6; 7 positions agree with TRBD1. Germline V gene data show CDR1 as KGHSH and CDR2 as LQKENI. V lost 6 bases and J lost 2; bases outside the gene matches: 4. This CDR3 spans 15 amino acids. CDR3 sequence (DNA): TGTGCCAGCTCTCTCGGGACAGCTGGGGCCAACGTCCTGACTTTC. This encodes CASSLGTAGANVLTF.

The CDR3 sequence: CASSAETGVTASPLHF. CDR3 DNA: TGTGCCAGCAGCGCTGAGACAGGGGTGACGGCCTCACCCCTCCACTTT. The V and J genes are TRBV9 and TRBJ1-6; TRBD1 matches at 8 bases. J was trimmed by 10 bases and V by 3 bases; bases with no gene match: 12. Germline-derived CDR1 and CDR2 are SGDLS and YYNGEE. The CDR3 spans 16 residues.

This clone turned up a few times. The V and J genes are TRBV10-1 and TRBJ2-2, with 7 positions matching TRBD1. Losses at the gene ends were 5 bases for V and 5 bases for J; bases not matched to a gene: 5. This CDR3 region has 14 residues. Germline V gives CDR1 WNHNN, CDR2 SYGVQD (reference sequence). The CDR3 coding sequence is TGCGCCAGCAGTTCTCCAGGGGGAACCGGGGAGCTGTTTTTT. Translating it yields CASSSPGGTGELFF.

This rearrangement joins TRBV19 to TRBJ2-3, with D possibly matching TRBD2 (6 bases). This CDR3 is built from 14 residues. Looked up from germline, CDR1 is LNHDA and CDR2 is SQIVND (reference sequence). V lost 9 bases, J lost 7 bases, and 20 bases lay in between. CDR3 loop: CASLDYPFSYTQYF. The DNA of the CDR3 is TGTGCCAGCCTGGACTACCCCTTTTCATATACGCAGTATTTT.

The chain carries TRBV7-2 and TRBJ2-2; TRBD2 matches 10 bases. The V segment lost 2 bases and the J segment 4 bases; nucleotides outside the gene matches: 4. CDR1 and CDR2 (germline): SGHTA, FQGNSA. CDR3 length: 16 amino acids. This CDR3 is CASSLSGGAITGELFF. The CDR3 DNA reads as TGTGCCAGCAGCTTAAGCGGGGGGGCGATCACCGGGGAGCTGTTTTTT.

CDR3 nucleotides: TGTGCCAGCAGTTCTCTTCACTGGAACACTGAAGCTTTCTTT. Its protein product is CASSSLHWNTEAFF. The chain recombines TRBV6-6 with TRBJ1-1; D remains unclear. V shed 4 bases and J shed 1 base, with 10 bases lying between them. This CDR3 is built from 14 residues. In germline, CDR1 is MNHNY, CDR2 SVGAGI (reference sequence).

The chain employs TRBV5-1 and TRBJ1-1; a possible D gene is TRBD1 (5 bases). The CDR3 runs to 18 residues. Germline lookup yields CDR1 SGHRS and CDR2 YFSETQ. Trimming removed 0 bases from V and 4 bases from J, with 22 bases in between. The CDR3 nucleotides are TGCGCCAGCAGCTTGGCCGTGGGGGGAGCCCCCTATGGCACTGAAGCTTTCTTT. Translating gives CASSLAVGGAPYGTEAFF.

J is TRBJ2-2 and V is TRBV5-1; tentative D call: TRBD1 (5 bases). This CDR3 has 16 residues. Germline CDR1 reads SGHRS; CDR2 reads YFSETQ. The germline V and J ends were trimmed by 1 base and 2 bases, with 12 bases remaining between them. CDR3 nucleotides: TGCGCCAGCAGCTTGACCGCAGGGCTAAACACCGGGGAGCTGTTTTTT. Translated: CASSLTAGLNTGELFF.

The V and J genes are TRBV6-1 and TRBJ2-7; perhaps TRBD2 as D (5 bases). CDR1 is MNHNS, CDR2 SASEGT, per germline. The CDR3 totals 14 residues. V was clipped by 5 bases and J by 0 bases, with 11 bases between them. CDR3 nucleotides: TGTGCCAGCAGTCTCCGGGGAGACTCCTACGAGCAGTACTTC. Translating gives CASSLRGDSYEQYF.

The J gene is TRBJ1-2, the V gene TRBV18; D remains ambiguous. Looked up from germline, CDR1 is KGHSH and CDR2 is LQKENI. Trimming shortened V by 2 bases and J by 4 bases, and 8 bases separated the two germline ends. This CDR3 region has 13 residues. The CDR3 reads CASSPGPGYGYTF. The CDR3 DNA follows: TGTGCCAGCTCACCAGGCCCGGGCTATGGCTACACCTTC.

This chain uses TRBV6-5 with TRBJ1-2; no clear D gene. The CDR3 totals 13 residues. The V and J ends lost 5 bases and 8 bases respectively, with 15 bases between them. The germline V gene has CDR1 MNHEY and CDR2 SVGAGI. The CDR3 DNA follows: TGTGCCAGCAGTCTCGCGGGTCTGGAGGGCTACACCTTC. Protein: CASSLAGLEGYTF.

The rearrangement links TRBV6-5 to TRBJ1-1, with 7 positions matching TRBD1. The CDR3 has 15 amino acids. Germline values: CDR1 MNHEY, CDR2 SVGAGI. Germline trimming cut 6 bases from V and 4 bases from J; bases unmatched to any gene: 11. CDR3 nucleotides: TGTGCCAGCAGAAGGGGGACAGCTATGGGCACTGAAGCTTTCTTT. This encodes CASRRGTAMGTEAFF.

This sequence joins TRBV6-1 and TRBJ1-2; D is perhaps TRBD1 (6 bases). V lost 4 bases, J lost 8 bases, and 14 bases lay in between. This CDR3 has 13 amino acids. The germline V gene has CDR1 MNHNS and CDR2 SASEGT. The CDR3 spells CASSAGQDLGYTF. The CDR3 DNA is TGTGCCAGCAGTGCGGGACAAGATTTGGGCTACACCTTC.

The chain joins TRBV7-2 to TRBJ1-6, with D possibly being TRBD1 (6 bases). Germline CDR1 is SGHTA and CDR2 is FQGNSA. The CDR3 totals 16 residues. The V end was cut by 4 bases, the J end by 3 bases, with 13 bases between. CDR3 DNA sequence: TGTGCCAGCAGCTCAAAAAGGACAGTCTATAATTCACCCCTCCACTTT. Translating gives CASSSKRTVYNSPLHF.

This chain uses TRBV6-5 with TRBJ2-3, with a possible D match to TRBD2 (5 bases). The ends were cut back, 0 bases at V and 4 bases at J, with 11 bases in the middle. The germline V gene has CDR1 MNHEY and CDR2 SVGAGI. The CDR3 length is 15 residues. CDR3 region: CASSYSTLAADTQYF. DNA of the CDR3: TGTGCCAGCAGTTACTCGACGCTAGCAGCAGATACGCAGTATTTT.